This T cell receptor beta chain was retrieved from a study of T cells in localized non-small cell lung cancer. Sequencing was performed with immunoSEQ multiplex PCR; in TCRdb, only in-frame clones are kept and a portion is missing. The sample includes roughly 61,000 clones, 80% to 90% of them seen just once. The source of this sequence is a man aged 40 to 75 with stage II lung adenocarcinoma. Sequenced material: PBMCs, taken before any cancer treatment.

The CDR3 DNA is TGTGCCATCATGGAACCGGGGATGCGAGAAGCTTTCTTT. Translation: CAIMEPGMREAFF. V gene TRBV10-3 combines with J gene TRBJ1-1; D uncertain. Trimming pared 7 bases from V and 8 bases from J, leaving 17 bases between. The CDR3 spans 13 residues. Per the germline V gene, CDR1 is ENHRY and CDR2 is SYGVKD.